This T cell receptor (beta chain) was sequenced during a study of Ad26.COV2.S vaccination and SARS-CoV-2 variants. Of note for this clone: The antigen remains unidentified.

Study outcomes and limitations: Spike-specific responses of CD8+ and CD4+ T cells were reported to display substantial breadth after vaccination. Breadth of non-spike TCRs did not differ between vaccinees and placebo recipients. The TCR breadth and depth analyses may have understated or missed part of the total T cell responses.

Assay: immunoSEQ multiplex PCR; the TCRdb copy retains only in-frame clones and omits some. The sample consists of about 350,000 clones, around 92% of them appearing once. Trimming stripped 3 bases from V and 4 bases from J, with 12 bases between. Germline CDR1 and CDR2: MNHNS and SASEGT. The CDR3 has 14 amino acids. This TCR was recovered from a human donor who had recovered from COVID-19. The input for sequencing was peripheral blood, taken after recovery from COVID-19. The chain uses TRBV6-1 and TRBJ1-2; D possibly corresponds to TRBD1 (6 bases). The CDR3 sequence: CASSDPGALYGYTF. The CDR3 coding sequence is TGTGCCAGCAGTGACCCGGGGGCCCTCTATGGCTACACCTTC.